This T cell receptor beta chain was sequenced during a study of cytomegalovirus exposure and HLA in healthy donors. Whole-study findings and limits: The CMV antigen specificity of a few CMV-associated chains was confirmed through in vitro analysis.

In germline, CDR1 is MDHEN, CDR2 SYDVKM. V was clipped by 6 bases and J by 0 bases, with 9 bases between them. The CDR3 consists of 13 residues. The PCR made use of 60 Vbeta and 13 Jbeta primers. Generated by immunoSEQ multiplex PCR, the TCRdb table keeps only in-frame clones and is missing some. The repertoire holds 150,000 to 200,000 clones, with about 80% as singletons. This clone appeared a single time. Its antigen is unidentified. The chain couples TRBV28 to TRBJ2-7, with a possible D match to TRBD1 (6 bases). Sequencing was carried out using PBMCs. This sequence originates from a woman between 25 and 40 years old in good health and CMV-seronegative. The CDR3 region has the DNA TGTGCCAGCAGAATGACAGGCTCCTACGAGCAGTACTTC. It translates to CASRMTGSYEQYF.